This entry lists 14 T cell receptor beta chains sequenced from one sample in a study of cytomegalovirus exposure and HLA in healthy donors. PCR involved 60 Vbeta and 13 Jbeta primers. The repertoire was sequenced with immunoSEQ multiplex PCR; TCRdb's copy has only in-frame clones and lacks some. The sample has roughly 100,000 clones; 65% to 75% are singletons. The sequencing sample was made of PBMCs. These receptor sequences come from a female donor in good health and CMV-seronegative.

The V call is TRBV6-6, the J call TRBJ2-1; 12 bases agree with TRBD2. From germline, CDR1 is MNHNY and CDR2 SVGAGI (reference sequence). This CDR3 spans 16 amino acids. V dropped 2 bases and J dropped 3; count of bases not matched to a gene: 2. CDR3 sequence reads: CASSYPTSGSYNEQFF. For the CDR3, the DNA is TGTGCCAGCAGTTACCCGACTAGCGGGAGCTACAATGAGCAGTTCTTC.

V and J are TRBV7-9 and TRBJ2-6; perhaps TRBD1 as D (6 bases). This CDR3 has 15 residues. V shed 4 bases and J shed 4 bases, with 11 bases lying between them. Germline V CDR1 and CDR2: SEHNR, FQNEAQ (reference sequence). This CDR3 is CASSSPGVGANVLTF. The CDR3 nucleotides are TGTGCCAGCAGCTCCCCAGGGGTAGGGGCCAACGTCCTGACTTTC. Based on the CDR3 plus reference TRBV7-9 and TRBJ2-6, the full variable domain is DTGVSQNPRHKITKRGQNVTFRCDPISEHNRLYWYRQTLGQGPEFLTYFQNEAQLEKSRLLSDRFSAERPKGSFSTLEIQRTEQGDSAMYLCASSSPGVGANVLTFGAGSRLTVL.

The chain couples TRBV5-1 to TRBJ2-1, with 7 nucleotides matching TRBD1. From germline, CDR1 is SGHRS and CDR2 YFSETQ. CDR3 length: 16 residues. V gave up 0 bases and J gave up 3 bases; unmatched junction bases: 6. The CDR3 DNA follows: TGCGCCAGCAGCTTGGAACCGGGACAGTTCTACAATGAGCAGTTCTTC. Protein product: CASSLEPGQFYNEQFF.

J is TRBJ2-3 and V is TRBV7-6, with 11 bases that match TRBD2. Germline V lookup: CDR1 SGHVS, CDR2 FNYEAQ. V lost 5 bases to trimming and J lost 7 bases; unmatched junction nucleotides: 8. This CDR3 has 15 amino acids. The DNA of the CDR3 is TGTGCCAGCAGCATGACTAGCGGGACGTCGAATACGCAGTATTTT. Translation: CASSMTSGTSNTQYF.

The chain couples TRBV11-2 to TRBJ2-1; D perhaps matches TRBD2 (6 bases). Per germline, CDR1 SGHAT and CDR2 FQNNGV. Deletions cut 5 bases from V and 4 bases from J, with 18 bases between. This CDR3 spans 16 amino acids. The CDR3 sequence is CASSPRPEGKYNEQFF. The CDR3 nucleotides read TGTGCCAGCAGCCCCAGGCCGGAGGGGAAATACAATGAGCAGTTCTTC.

This chain links TRBV9 with TRBJ2-1, with D possibly matching TRBD2 (6 bases). The CDR3 consists of 15 residues. V was clipped by 4 bases and J by 7 bases, with 18 bases between them. Germline loops: CDR1 SGDLS, CDR2 YYNGEE. CDR3 DNA sequence: TGTGCCAGCAGCCCCCCGGGGCTAGCGAAGAATGAGCAGTTCTTC. This translates into CASSPPGLAKNEQFF.

The CDR3 nucleotides are TGTGCCAACTCCCAGCGGATTACCTACAATGAGCAGTTCTTC. This translates into CANSQRITYNEQFF. The chain carries TRBV19 and TRBJ2-1, with D possibly matching TRBD2 (5 bases). Between the trimmed V and J ends, which lost 10 bases and 2 bases, there was a span of 15 bases. Germline CDR1 LNHDA, CDR2 SQIVND (reference sequence). This CDR3 is 14 amino acids long.

The CDR3 region has the DNA TGCGCCAGCAGCCGGGAGGATGCGTCCTATGGCTACACCTTC. Amino acid sequence: CASSREDASYGYTF. The chain couples TRBV4-1 to TRBJ1-2; D unclear. Deletions cut 4 bases from V and 4 bases from J, with 13 bases between. CDR3 size: 14 residues. In germline, CDR1 is MGHRA, CDR2 YSYEKL.

This clone occurred a few times. This chain connects TRBV27 to TRBJ2-7, with D possibly TRBD1 on 6 matching bases. The V end lost 2 bases, the J end lost 7 bases, and 12 bases lay between the germline ends. Germline V gene sequence: CDR1 MNHEY, CDR2 SMNVEV (reference sequence). This CDR3 has 13 residues. The CDR3 here is CASSLGDTLEQYF. CDR3 in DNA: TGTGCCAGCAGTTTAGGGGACACCTTAGAGCAGTACTTC.

This chain links TRBV5-1 with TRBJ2-3; D remains ambiguous. V lost 0 bases and J 0 bases, leaving 8 bases between the germline ends. The CDR3 sequence is 15 residues long. Germline values: CDR1 SGHRS, CDR2 YFSETQ. The CDR3 reads CASSLVAPSTDTQYF. In DNA, the CDR3 is TGCGCCAGCAGCTTGGTAGCACCGAGCACAGATACGCAGTATTTT.

The chain uses TRBV5-1 and TRBJ2-7; tentative D call: TRBD1 (6 bases). Germline V gives CDR1 SGHRS, CDR2 YFSETQ. V was pared by 3 bases and J by 3 bases, with 7 bases between. The CDR3 consists of 12 residues. This CDR3 reads CASSSTGYEQYF. CDR3 nucleotides: TGCGCCAGCAGCTCGACAGGCTACGAGCAGTACTTC.

There are a few counts of this clone. The chain carries TRBV7-3 and TRBJ2-1; TRBD1 agrees at 10 bases. The CDR3 extends over 15 amino acids. Germline CDR1 and CDR2: SGHTA and FQGTGA. With 5 bases clipped from V and 5 bases from J, the junction kept 6 bases outside the gene matches. This chain's CDR3 is CASSPDRGTHNEQFF. CDR3 DNA sequence: TGTGCCAGCAGCCCGGACAGGGGGACACACAATGAGCAGTTCTTC.

This clone was counted only a few times. The DNA for the CDR3 is TGCGCCAGCAGCCAGCGGGAGGGGACCTACAATGAGCAGTTCTTC. Translating gives CASSQREGTYNEQFF. The rearrangement joins TRBV5-1 to TRBJ2-1, with 10 positions matching TRBD2. The germline CDR1 and CDR2 sequences are SGHRS and YFSETQ. Unmatched junction bases numbered 3, after V lost 4 bases and J lost 2 bases. This CDR3 is 15 amino acids long. The full variable domain, in which reference TRBV5-1 and TRBJ2-1 provide the parts outside the CDR3, is KAGVTQTPRYLIKTRGQQVTLSCSPISGHRSVSWYQQTPGQGLQFLFEYFSETQRNKGNFPGRFSGRQFSNSRSEMNVSTLELGDSALYLCASSQREGTYNEQFFGPGTRLTVL.

The chain carries TRBV30 and TRBJ2-1; TRBD1 matches at 10 bases. The V and J ends lost 1 base and 7 bases, in that order; junction bases with no gene match: 7. Germline lookup yields CDR1 GTSNPN and CDR2 SVGIG (reference sequence). The CDR3 runs 15 residues. CDR3 protein: CAWSGRDRGGNEQFF. The CDR3 region has the DNA TGTGCCTGGAGTGGCCGGGACAGGGGAGGTAATGAGCAGTTCTTC. Full variable domain (outside the CDR3, taken from reference TRBV30 and TRBJ2-1): SQTIHQWPATLVQPVGSPLSLECTVEGTSNPNLYWYRQAAGRGLQLLFYSVGIGQISSEVPQNLSASRPQDRQFILSSKKLLLSDSGFYLCAWSGRDRGGNEQFFGPGTRLTVL.